This TCR beta chain was captured in a study of blood T cells in healthy people across ages. Points from the study as a whole: It was the long-lived donors that had more naive CD4+ cells and higher diversity than aged donors.

This clonotype was found a few times. Its antigen is as yet unknown. The study recruited healthy Caucasian donors from Russia who were aged about 6 to 95. CDR1 GTSNPN and CDR2 SVGIG come from the germline V gene (reference sequence). The CDR3 runs to 13 residues. V shed 4 bases and J shed 1 base, with 10 bases lying between them. The use of a sample-barcoded 5' primer and a J-beta primer mix characterized a second PCR of roughly 7 to 11 cycles. TCRdb reprocessed the 5' RACE reads with MiXCR, giving one entry per CDR3 protein. The sample holds approximately 1.5 million distinct CDR3 sequences, around 40% seen once.

The sequence was collected from a woman younger than 30 in good health. The sample taken for sequencing was blood. The rearrangement joins TRBV30 to TRBJ1-2, with TRBD1 as a possible D gene (5 bases). CDR3 sequence reads: CAWKYDSNYGYTF. CDR3 bases: TGTGCCTGGAAATACGACAGTAACTATGGCTACACCTTC.